This T cell receptor (beta chain) was documented in a study of blood T cells in healthy people across ages. The germline CDR1 and CDR2 sequences are SGHTA and FQGNSA. This CDR3 has 16 residues. The V segment lost 5 bases and the J segment 5 bases; nucleotides outside the gene matches: 12. Study results and limitations: Older age coincided with a roughly linear decline in TCR beta diversity per million T cells. CMV status of donors was unknown, possibly confounding expanded clonotype changes.

This clonotype was observed many times. The antigen is undetermined. Primers used in a second PCR of roughly 6 to 11 cycles were a sample-barcoded 5' primer and a J-beta primer mix. TCRdb analysed the 5' RACE reads with MiXCR anew, one entry per CDR3 protein. The sample records around 650,000 distinct CDR3 sequences, about 30% being singletons. The source of this sequence is a woman at least 80 years old in good health. The sequenced material came from blood. The chain combines TRBV7-2 with TRBJ2-3; 8 positions match TRBD2. The DNA for the CDR3 is TGTGCCAGCAGCAAGGTCCGCGGGGGGCAACAAGATACGCAGTATTTT. Protein: CASSKVRGGQQDTQYF.